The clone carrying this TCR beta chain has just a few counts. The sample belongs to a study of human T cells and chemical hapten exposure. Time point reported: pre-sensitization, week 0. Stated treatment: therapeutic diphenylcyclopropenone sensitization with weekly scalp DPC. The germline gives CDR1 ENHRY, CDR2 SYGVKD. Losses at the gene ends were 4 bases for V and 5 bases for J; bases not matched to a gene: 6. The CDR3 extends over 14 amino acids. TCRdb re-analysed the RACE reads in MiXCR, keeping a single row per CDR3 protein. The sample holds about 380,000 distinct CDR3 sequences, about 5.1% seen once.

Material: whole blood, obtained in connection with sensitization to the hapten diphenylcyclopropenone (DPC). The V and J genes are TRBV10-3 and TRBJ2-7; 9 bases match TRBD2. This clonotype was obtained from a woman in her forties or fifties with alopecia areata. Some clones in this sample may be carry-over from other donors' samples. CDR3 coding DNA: TGTGCCATCAGTGGGGCGGGGGGGCCCCACGAGCAGTACTTC. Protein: CAISGAGGPHEQYF.